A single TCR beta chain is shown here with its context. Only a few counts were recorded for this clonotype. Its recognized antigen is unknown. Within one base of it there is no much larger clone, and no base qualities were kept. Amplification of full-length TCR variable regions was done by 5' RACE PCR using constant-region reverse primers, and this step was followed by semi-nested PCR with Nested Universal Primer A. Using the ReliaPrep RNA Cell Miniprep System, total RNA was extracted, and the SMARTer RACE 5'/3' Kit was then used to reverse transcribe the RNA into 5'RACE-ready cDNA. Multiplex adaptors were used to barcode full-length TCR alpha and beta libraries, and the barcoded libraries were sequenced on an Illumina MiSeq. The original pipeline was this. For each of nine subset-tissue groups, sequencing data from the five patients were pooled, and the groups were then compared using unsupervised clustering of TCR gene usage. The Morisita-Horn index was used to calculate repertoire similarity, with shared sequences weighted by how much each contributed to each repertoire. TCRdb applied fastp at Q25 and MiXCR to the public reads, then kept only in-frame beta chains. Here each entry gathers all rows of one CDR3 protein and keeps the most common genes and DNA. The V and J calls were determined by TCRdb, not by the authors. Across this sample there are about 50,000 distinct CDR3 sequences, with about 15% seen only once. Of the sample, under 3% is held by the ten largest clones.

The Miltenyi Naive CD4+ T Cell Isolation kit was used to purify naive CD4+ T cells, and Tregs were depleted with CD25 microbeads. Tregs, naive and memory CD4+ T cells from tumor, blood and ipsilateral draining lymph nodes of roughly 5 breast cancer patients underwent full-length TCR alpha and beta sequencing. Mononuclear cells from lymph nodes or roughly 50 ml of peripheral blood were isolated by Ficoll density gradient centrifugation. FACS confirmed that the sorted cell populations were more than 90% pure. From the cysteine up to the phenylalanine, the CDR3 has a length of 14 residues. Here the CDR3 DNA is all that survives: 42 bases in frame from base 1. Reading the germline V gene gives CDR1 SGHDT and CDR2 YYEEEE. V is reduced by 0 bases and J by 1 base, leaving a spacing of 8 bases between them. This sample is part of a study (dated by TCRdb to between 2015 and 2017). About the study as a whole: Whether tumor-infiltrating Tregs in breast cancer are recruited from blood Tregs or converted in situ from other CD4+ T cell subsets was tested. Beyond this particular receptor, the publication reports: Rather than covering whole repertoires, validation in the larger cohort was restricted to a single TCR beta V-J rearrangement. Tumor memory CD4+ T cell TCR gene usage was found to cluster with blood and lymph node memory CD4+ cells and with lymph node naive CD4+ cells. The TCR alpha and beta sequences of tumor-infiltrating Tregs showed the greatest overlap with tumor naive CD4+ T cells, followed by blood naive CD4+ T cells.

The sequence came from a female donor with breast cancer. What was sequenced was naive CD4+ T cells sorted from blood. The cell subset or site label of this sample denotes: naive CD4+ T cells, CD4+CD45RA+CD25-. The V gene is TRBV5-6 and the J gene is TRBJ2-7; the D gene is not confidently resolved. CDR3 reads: CASSLGYRSYEQYF. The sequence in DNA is TGTGCCAGCAGCTTGGGCTACAGATCCTACGAGCAGTACTTC.